What follows are 2 T cell receptor beta chains derived from one specimen sequenced in a study of T cells expressing NK-cell markers. TCRdb reprocessed the 5' RACE reads; each CDR3 protein has one entry and no DNA is given. The sample data list 300,000 to 450,000 distinct CDR3 sequences. The sequencing sample was made of blood T cells: a sorted CD56 or NKG2C T cell subset, CD4+ or CD8+ T cells, or bulk PBMC T cells (not recorded which). These receptors were collected from a man between 18 and 69 years old in good health.

The chain carries TRBV3-1 and TRBJ2-3; absent DNA, TCRdb's TRBD1 call cannot be checked. The germline CDR1 and CDR2 sequences are LGHDT and YNNKEL (reference sequence). The CDR3 has 15 residues. The CDR3 protein is CASSLARGGADTQYF.

This sequence joins TRBV11-2 and TRBJ2-2; the D gene TCRdb calls, TRBD1, cannot be checked with no DNA. The CDR3 runs to 16 residues. Per germline, CDR1 SGHAT and CDR2 FQNNGV. The CDR3 spells CASSLAGTAYSGELFF. Full variable domain (missing parts from reference TRBV11-2 and TRBJ2-2): EAGVAQSPRYKIIEKRQSVAFWCNPISGHATLYWYQQILGQGPKLLIQFQNNGVVDDSQLPKDRFSAERLKGVDSTLKIQPAKLEDSAVYLCASSLAGTAYSGELFFGEGSRLTVL.